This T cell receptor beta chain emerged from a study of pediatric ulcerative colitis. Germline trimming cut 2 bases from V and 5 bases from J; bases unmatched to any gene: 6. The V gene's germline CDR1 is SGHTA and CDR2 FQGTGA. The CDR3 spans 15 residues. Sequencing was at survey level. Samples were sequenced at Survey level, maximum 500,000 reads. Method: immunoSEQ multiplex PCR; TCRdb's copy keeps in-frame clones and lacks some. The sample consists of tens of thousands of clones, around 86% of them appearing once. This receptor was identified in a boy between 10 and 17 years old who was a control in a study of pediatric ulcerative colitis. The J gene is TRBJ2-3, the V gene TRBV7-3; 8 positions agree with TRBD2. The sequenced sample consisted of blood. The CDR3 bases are TGTGCCAGCAGCTTACACGGGAGGGCCATAGATACGCAGTATTTT. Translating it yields CASSLHGRAIDTQYF.